This TCR beta chain originates from a study of shared clonotypes between healthy human individuals. General observations from the study: Several donors had approximately 4.6% of their naive CD4 clonotypes in common. Represented genetic and exposure-history diversity was restricted by having few donors.

CDR3 length equals 15 residues. Germline CDR1 KGHSH, CDR2 LQKENI. Trimming cost V 2 bases and J 2 bases, with 12 bases left between them. CD45RA-negative memory and CD45RA+ naive subsets were split from the CD4+ cells. Points on this clone: Its antigen is still unknown.

For each subset, genomic DNA was distributed in equal portions over several immunoSEQ plates. Profiling relied on immunoSEQ multiplex PCR, and the TCRdb table lists in-frame clones only, not all of them. The data show some 1.5 million clones, roughly 95% seen once. The rearrangement uses TRBV18 and TRBJ1-2; no firm D call. The sequence was obtained from a man younger than 45 in good health. The sample comprised naive CD4+ T cells sorted from blood. Subset defined: CD45RA+ positively selected. The CDR3 spells CASSPAETVNYGYTF. For the CDR3, the DNA is TGTGCCAGCTCACCAGCCGAGACGGTGAACTATGGCTACACCTTC.